This TCR beta chain was retrieved from a study of T cells after posttransplantation cyclophosphamide. Cells defined as naive were viable CD3+CD4+ or CD3+CD8+ and CCR7+CD45RA+CD45RO-CD95-CD27+CD28+. On the day of bone marrow donation, the related graft donor provided peripheral blood. Produced via immunoSEQ multiplex PCR; TCRdb's table is partial and in-frame only. The sample has about 20,000 clones; approximately 98% are singletons. General observations from the study: TRB overlap between skin or GI tissue T cells and blood was limited. TRB clonality was highly associated with recipient CMV seropositivity and reactivation. Later blood repertoires were often dominated by clones from the donor CD8+ memory compartment.

Points on this clone: The antigen is undetermined.

The material sequenced was naive CD4+ T cells sorted from PBMCs. This sequence was found in a man aged 50-59 years in good health, CMV-negative, and a related stem cell transplant donor.

CDR3 nucleotide sequence: TGTGCCAGCAGTTACACAGACGGCGCTAACTATGGCTACACCTTC. Translation gives CASSYTDGANYGYTF. The gene calls are TRBV6-6 and TRBJ1-2; D gene uncertain. Between the trimmed V and J ends, which lost 2 bases and 0 bases, there was a span of 10 bases. Germline V lookup: CDR1 MNHNY, CDR2 SVGAGI (reference sequence). This CDR3 comprises 15 residues.